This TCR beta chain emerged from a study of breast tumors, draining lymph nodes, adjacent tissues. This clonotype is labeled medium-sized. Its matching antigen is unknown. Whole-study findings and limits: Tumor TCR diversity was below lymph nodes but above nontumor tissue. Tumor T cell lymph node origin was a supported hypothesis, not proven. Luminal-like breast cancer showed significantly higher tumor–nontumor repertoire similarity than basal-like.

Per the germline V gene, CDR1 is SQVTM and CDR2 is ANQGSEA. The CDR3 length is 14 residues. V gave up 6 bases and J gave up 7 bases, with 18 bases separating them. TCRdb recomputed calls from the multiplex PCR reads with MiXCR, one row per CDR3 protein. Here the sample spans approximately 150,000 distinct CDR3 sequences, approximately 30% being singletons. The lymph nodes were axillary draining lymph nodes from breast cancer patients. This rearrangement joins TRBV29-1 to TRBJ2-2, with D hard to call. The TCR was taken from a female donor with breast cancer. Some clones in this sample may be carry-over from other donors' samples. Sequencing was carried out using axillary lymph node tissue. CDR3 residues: CSVTRQTSLGELFF. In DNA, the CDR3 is TGCAGCGTCACCCGGCAGACGTCTCTCGGGGAGCTGTTTTTT.